A selection of T cell receptor beta chains follows, all from one sample in a study of shared clonotypes between healthy human individuals. Only in-frame clones appear in the TCRdb table, and some are missing; sequencing was by immunoSEQ multiplex PCR. The table has fewer than 850,000 clones, 96% seen once. Sequences were obtained from naive CD8+ T cells sorted from blood. The receptors derive from a man aged 25-45 years in good health. Both conserved end residues are part of each CDR3. The D gene is left open where the match is weak. The size of a clone is reported for some rows only, either as once, few or many, or as a class for expanded clones.

DNA	CDR3	size	D	length	J	V
TGCAGCGGTGACCGCTACAATGAGCAGTTCTTC	CSGDRYNEQFF	.	.	11	TRBJ2-1	TRBV29-1
TGTGCCAGCCACGGACAGCCGCGCTCCTACGAGCAGTACTTC	CASHGQPRSYEQYF	.	.	14	TRBJ2-7	TRBV11-3
TGTGCCAGCAGCCCGGGGCCGATCTTCTCTGGGGCCAACGTCCTGACTTTC	CASSPGPIFSGANVLTF	.	.	17	TRBJ2-6	TRBV9
TGCGCCAGCAGGGAGAGTCCGGGACAGAATTCCTACGAGCAGTACTTC	CASRESPGQNSYEQYF	.	TRBD1	16	TRBJ2-7	TRBV23-1
TGTGCCAGTAGTGTAACGGACAGCACCTACGAGCAGTACTTC	CASSVTDSTYEQYF	.	.	14	TRBJ2-7	TRBV19
TGTGCTAGCAGCTTAGCGAGGTTATCCTGCTACGAGCAGTACTTC	CASSLARLSCYEQYF	.	.	15	TRBJ2-7	TRBV7-7
TGTGCCAGCAGTTACCTGACTCAAGCTAACTATGGCTACACCTTC	CASSYLTQANYGYTF	.	.	15	TRBJ1-2	TRBV6-6
TGCAGCGTCGGTAGGGAGGGCCGAGCCTACGAGCAGTACTTC	CSVGREGRAYEQYF	.	TRBD2	14	TRBJ2-7	TRBV29-1
TGTGCCAGCAGTGAAGCCCATCTGTCTGGCTTTACCCACAATGAGCAGTTCTTC	CASSEAHLSGFTHNEQFF	.	.	18	TRBJ2-1	TRBV2
TGTGCCAGCAGCCCCCGCCGGAGTGAGCAGTTCTTC	CASSPRRSEQFF	.	.	12	TRBJ2-1	TRBV7-9
TGCAGCGTTGAAGAAGTAGGGGGAGGGTATGGCTACACCTTC	CSVEEVGGGYGYTF	.	.	14	TRBJ1-2	TRBV29-1
TGTGCCAGCAGTTACCACAGGGGGCGGTTGGGCACTGAAGCTTTCTTT	CASSYHRGRLGTEAFF	.	TRBD1	16	TRBJ1-1	TRBV11-2
TGTGCCAGCAGCAAAGTAGGGGGGGAGTCCGCTGAAGCTTTCTTT	CASSKVGGESAEAFF	.	.	15	TRBJ1-1	TRBV21-1
TGTGCCAGCAGCTTAATTAATGGACTTCAAGAGACCCAGTACTTC	CASSLINGLQETQYF	.	.	15	TRBJ2-5	TRBV7-7
TGTGCCAGCAGCTTGAGTGCTAGCACAGATACGCAGTATTTT	CASSLSASTDTQYF	.	.	14	TRBJ2-3	TRBV11-2
TGTGCCAGCAGCTTAGCATCTAGCGGGGGAGCACCAGATACGCAGTATTTT	CASSLASSGGAPDTQYF	few	TRBD2	17	TRBJ2-3	TRBV7-6
TGTGCCAGCAGCTTAAGGGGGACCAACAATGAGCAGTTCTTC	CASSLRGTNNEQFF	.	.	14	TRBJ2-1	TRBV7-3
TGTGCCAGCAGTTACTCGTCGGAGGGTGACCACGAGCAGTACTTC	CASSYSSEGDHEQYF	.	.	15	TRBJ2-7	TRBV6-6
TGTGCCAGCAGCTTCAGAGACGGCCCCTACAATGAGCAGTTCTTC	CASSFRDGPYNEQFF	once	.	15	TRBJ2-1	TRBV27
TGTGCCAGTTACGGGAGGGCCGGAGACGAGCAGTACTTC	CASYGRAGDEQYF	.	TRBD2	13	TRBJ2-7	TRBV2
TGTGCCAGCAGCCCTAGCGGGAGGGCCGGAGATACGCAGTATTTT	CASSPSGRAGDTQYF	.	TRBD2	15	TRBJ2-3	TRBV14
TGTGCCAGTGAACAGGGGAATGGATGGGATCAGCCCCAGCATTTT	CASEQGNGWDQPQHF	.	TRBD1	15	TRBJ1-5	TRBV28
TGTGCCAGCAGCTTAGAAGGGCCGGAGGTCATACCTAATGAAAAACTGTTTTTT	CASSLEGPEVIPNEKLFF	.	.	18	TRBJ1-4	TRBV7-9
TGTGCCAGCAGTTCGCAACCGACAGGGGTAACTGAAAAACTGTTTTTT	CASSSQPTGVTEKLFF	.	TRBD1	16	TRBJ1-4	TRBV6-5
TGTGCCTCCGGGAGCAGGGGCTATGGCTACACCTTC	CASGSRGYGYTF	.	.	12	TRBJ1-2	TRBV19
TGTGCCAGCAGTTTATTTGCCGGGAGCTCCTACAATGAGCAGTTCTTC	CASSLFAGSSYNEQFF	.	.	16	TRBJ2-1	TRBV28
TGTGCCAGCAGTTTATATCAGGGAAGTAACGAGCAGTACTTC	CASSLYQGSNEQYF	.	.	14	TRBJ2-7	TRBV27
TGTGCCAGCAGCCAACAGGGGTCACGCCAAGAGACCCAGTACTTC	CASSQQGSRQETQYF	.	TRBD1	15	TRBJ2-5	TRBV7-6
TGTGCCAGCAGCCGTTTGGGGGGCGCGGACACTGAAGCTTTCTTT	CASSRLGGADTEAFF	.	.	15	TRBJ1-1	TRBV7-9
TGCGCCAGCAGCCAAGACAGGGCGCTTGCTTCTCTCGAGCAGTACTTC	CASSQDRALASLEQYF	.	.	16	TRBJ2-7	TRBV4-1
TGTGCCAGCACCGACAGGGGCCCCTACGAGCAGTACTTC	CASTDRGPYEQYF	.	TRBD1	13	TRBJ2-7	TRBV28
TGTGCCAGCAGTTACTCAAACAGGGACGAGCAGTACTTC	CASSYSNRDEQYF	.	.	13	TRBJ2-7	TRBV6-5
TGTGCCAGCAGCTTTATCGGGAGTTTGTACAATGAGCAGTTCTTC	CASSFIGSLYNEQFF	.	.	15	TRBJ2-1	TRBV7-9
TGTGCCAGCAGCTTAGGGGGATACGGTAACAATGAGCAGTTCTTC	CASSLGGYGNNEQFF	.	.	15	TRBJ2-1	TRBV7-9
TGCGCCAGCAGGACCGGGACTAGCGGGATTAGCTCCTACGAGCAGTACTTC	CASRTGTSGISSYEQYF	.	TRBD2	17	TRBJ2-7	TRBV5-1
TGCGCCAGCAGTGAGTCAGGCCAGAGTTGGGAGACCCAGTACTTC	CASSESGQSWETQYF	.	.	15	TRBJ2-5	TRBV10-2
TGTGCCAGCAGCCATCCCCGGGGAAACACGAACACCGGGGAGCTGTTTTTT	CASSHPRGNTNTGELFF	.	.	17	TRBJ2-2	TRBV5-6
TGTGCCAGCAGCCGCCCGCCCATTGACTACGAGCAGTACTTC	CASSRPPIDYEQYF	.	.	14	TRBJ2-7	TRBV7-2
TGTGCCGTACGAAGCGGGACAGGGTGGGGGAATGAGCAGTTCTTC	CAVRSGTGWGNEQFF	.	TRBD1	15	TRBJ2-1	TRBV27
TGTGCCAGTAGTATCTACAGGGACAACAATGAGCAGTTCTTC	CASSIYRDNNEQFF	.	.	14	TRBJ2-1	TRBV19
TGCGCCAGCAGCTTGGGACAGGGTGGGGGAGATACGCAGTATTTT	CASSLGQGGGDTQYF	.	TRBD1	15	TRBJ2-3	TRBV5-1
TGCGCCACCGAACCCCGGGACGGCGAATACGAGCAGTACTTC	CATEPRDGEYEQYF	.	.	14	TRBJ2-7	TRBV10-2
TGTGCCAGCCGCATACAGGGATCCCAAGAGACCCAGTACTTC	CASRIQGSQETQYF	.	.	14	TRBJ2-5	TRBV5-4
TGCAGCGTTGTTGAGGGGGAGCGCTACAATGAGCAGTTCTTC	CSVVEGERYNEQFF	.	.	14	TRBJ2-1	TRBV29-1
TGCAGCGTTTCTCCGGATGTCACAGATACGCAGTATTTT	CSVSPDVTDTQYF	.	.	13	TRBJ2-3	TRBV29-1
TGTGCCAGTAGTTCCAGACTAGCGGGAGCCCAAGAGACCCAGTACTTC	CASSSRLAGAQETQYF	.	TRBD2	16	TRBJ2-5	TRBV19
TGTGCCAGCTCACCTACTGCAGGGCCGGGGACCGGGGAGCTGTTTTTT	CASSPTAGPGTGELFF	.	.	16	TRBJ2-2	TRBV18
TGTGCCATCAGTAACACTAGGGCAAGCACAGATACGCAGTATTTT	CAISNTRASTDTQYF	.	.	15	TRBJ2-3	TRBV10-3
TGTGCCAGCAGCTTAAGGACGGGACTAGCGGGAGGAGGGAGAGATACGCAGTATTTT	CASSLRTGLAGGGRDTQYF	.	TRBD2	19	TRBJ2-3	TRBV11-2
TGTGCCAGCAGCGCCCTCGGGGGCGCGGACTATGGCTACACCTTC	CASSALGGADYGYTF	.	.	15	TRBJ1-2	TRBV7-9
TGCAGCGTTGAAAGGGGGTTCCAATCCGACTATGGCTACACCTTC	CSVERGFQSDYGYTF	.	.	15	TRBJ1-2	TRBV29-1